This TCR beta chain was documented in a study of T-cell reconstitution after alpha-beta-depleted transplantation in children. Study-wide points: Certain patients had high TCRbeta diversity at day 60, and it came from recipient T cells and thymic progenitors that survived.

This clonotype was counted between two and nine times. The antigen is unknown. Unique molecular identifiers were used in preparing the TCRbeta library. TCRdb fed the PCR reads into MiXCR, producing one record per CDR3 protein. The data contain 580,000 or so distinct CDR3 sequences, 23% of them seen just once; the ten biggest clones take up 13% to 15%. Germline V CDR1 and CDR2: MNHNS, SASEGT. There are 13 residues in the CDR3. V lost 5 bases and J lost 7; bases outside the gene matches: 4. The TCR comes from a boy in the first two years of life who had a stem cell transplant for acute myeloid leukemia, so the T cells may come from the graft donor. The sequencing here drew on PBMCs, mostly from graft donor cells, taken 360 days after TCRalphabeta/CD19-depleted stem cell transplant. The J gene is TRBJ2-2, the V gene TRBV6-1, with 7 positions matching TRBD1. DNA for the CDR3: TGTGCCAGCAGTCGACAGGGCAGCGGGGAGCTGTTTTTT. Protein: CASSRQGSGELFF.